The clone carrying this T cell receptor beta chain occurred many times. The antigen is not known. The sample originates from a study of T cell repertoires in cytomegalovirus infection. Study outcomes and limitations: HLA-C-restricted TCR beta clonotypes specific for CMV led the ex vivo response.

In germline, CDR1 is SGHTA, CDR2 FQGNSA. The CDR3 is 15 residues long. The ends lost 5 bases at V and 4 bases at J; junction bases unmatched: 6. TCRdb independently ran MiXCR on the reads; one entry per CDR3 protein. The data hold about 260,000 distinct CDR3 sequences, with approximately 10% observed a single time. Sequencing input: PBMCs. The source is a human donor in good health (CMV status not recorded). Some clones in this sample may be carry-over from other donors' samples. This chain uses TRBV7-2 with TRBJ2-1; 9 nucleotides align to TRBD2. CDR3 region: CASSNRTSVYNEQFF. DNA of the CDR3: TGTGCCAGCAGCAACAGGACTAGCGTATACAATGAGCAGTTCTTC.